This paragraph reports one TCR beta chain. The antigen remains undetermined. This sample is part of a study of vaccination effects on CD4 cells after COVID-19. Researchers isolated CD4+ T cells once about 11 days of culture had elapsed. The person acquired a PCR-confirmed SARS-CoV-2 infection between March and December 2020. Subjects were given two BNT162b2 or mRNA-1273 vaccine doses. The germline gives CDR1 MNHEY, CDR2 SVGEGT. The CDR3 covers 15 residues. V was pared by 5 bases and J by 10 bases, with 23 bases between. This table comes from immunoSEQ multiplex PCR, and its TCRdb copy is limited to in-frame clones, with some not included. The profile shows roughly 30,000 clones, 75% of them singletons.

This clonotype originated in a human donor who had a prior SARS-CoV-2 infection. The genes are TRBV6-2 or TRBV6-3 and TRBJ1-1, with D perhaps matching TRBD1 (6 bases). The material sequenced was CD4+ T cells from PBMCs cultured without peptide, taken after COVID-19 vaccination. CDR3 bases: TGTGCCAGCAGTCCATCTGCTCAGGGGAGGTTCGGAGCTTTCTTT. Translated: CASSPSAQGRFGAFF.